One TCR beta chain is described in this entry. Antigen: not known. Researchers tagged individual cDNA molecules with unique molecular identifiers. TCRdb re-called the 5' RACE reads with MiXCR, one entry per CDR3 protein. Here the sample spans approximately 70,000 distinct CDR3 sequences, around a tenth being singletons. The source of the sample is a study of early T cells in non-severe SARS-CoV-2 infection. Background on the study: Chains were unpaired, as sequencing was done on bulk RNA from unsorted whole blood. Study outcomes and limitations: Sequences matched to VDJdb favored anti-spike CD8 responses, while private and CD4 specificities were missed.

This material consisted of whole blood, taken at baseline. The TCR originated in an adult who was a healthcare worker with PCR-confirmed SARS-CoV-2 infection or an uninfected control (not recorded which).

DNA for the CDR3: TGTGCCAGCAGTTTAGGGGGGGCGAGAGGAGCTTTCTTT. Protein: CASSLGGARGAFF. This sequence joins TRBV12-3 or TRBV12-4 and TRBJ1-1, with TRBD1 as a possible D gene (6 bases). V lost 1 base to trimming and J lost 10 bases, with 13 bases between them. The CDR3 consists of 13 residues.